This TCR beta chain comes out of a study of CD8 T cells in ankylosing spondylitis. TCRdb re-analysed the 5' RACE reads in MiXCR, keeping a single row per CDR3 protein. The sample records roughly 120,000 distinct CDR3 sequences, roughly 15% being singletons. This clonotype was detected ten times or more. V gave up 5 bases and J gave up 5 bases; unmatched junction bases: 8. The CDR3 contains 15 residues. This sequence was found in a female donor with ankylosing spondylitis or in good health (not recorded which). The sequenced sample consisted of blood, either unsorted or a sorted T cell fraction (not recorded which). V usage is TRBV12-3 or TRBV12-4 and J usage is TRBJ2-5, with 10 bases fitting TRBD2. CDR3 DNA: TGTGCCAGCAGTCCTGAGCGGGGGGGCTGGGAGACCCAGTACTTC. Translation gives CASSPERGGWETQYF.